This T cell receptor beta chain derives from a study of shared clonotypes between healthy human individuals. Study outcomes and limitations: Naive subsets generally exceeded memory subsets in estimated richness.

Remarks on this clone: The target antigen is unknown.

This CDR3 has 13 residues. From germline, CDR1 is ENHRY and CDR2 SYGVKD. Libraries were prepared by immunoSEQ multiplex PCR; TCRdb keeps only in-frame clonotypes and omits some of them. The sample has a few hundred thousand clones, roughly 84% seen once. The receptor's source is a man younger than 35 in good health. Sequencing used memory CD8+ T cells sorted from blood. Subset indicated: CD45RO+ cells pooled with CCR7-negative TemRA cells. The chain uses TRBV10-3 and TRBJ2-7; D might be TRBD2 (6 bases). The CDR3 spells CAVGSGLSYEQYF. The CDR3 DNA sequence: TGTGCGGTCGGTAGCGGATTATCCTACGAGCAGTACTTC.